This T cell receptor (beta chain) was captured in a study of metastatic and nonmetastatic thyroid tumors (TCRdb year 2020). Turning to the overall study: The researchers compared repertoires between peripheral blood samples and tumor or nodule tissue samples from patients with malignant or benign thyroid disease. The research as a whole found: In both blood and tumor samples, malignant tumors were reported to have significantly higher TCR beta diversity than benign nodules.

This clone was counted a few times. This receptor's antigen is unknown. The record has no base qualities; no much larger clone is one base away. Before undergoing thyroid surgery, none of the patients had been given any kind of treatment. Using T-cell receptor beta sequencing, the researchers looked back retrospectively at clinical samples from patients, gathered between about 2011 and 2018. CDR1 and CDR2 are drawn from the germline V gene: MNHNS, SASEGT. Measured from the cysteine to the phenylalanine, the CDR3 is 15 residues long. The CDR3 DNA has 45 bases and is translated from base 1. The V end gives up 8 bases and the J end 7 bases, leaving 13 bases in the junction not matched to a gene. Libraries were made using PCR. Sequencing was performed on an Illumina HiSeq 4000. High-throughput sequencing was used to profile the TCR beta-chain CDR3 region of each patient. Per the original workflow: A classifier to discriminate distant-metastatic papillary thyroid cancer patients was built from CDR3 differences across clinicopathological groups. To measure repertoire diversity the researchers used the Shannon index, while the Morisita-Horn index served to gauge how similar the tumor and blood repertoires were. TCRdb took the public reads, trimmed them with fastp at Q25, ran MiXCR for clone calling and kept in-frame beta chains. TCRdb, not the authors, supplied the V and J calls. A total of about 39,000 clones appear in this sample, approximately 17% of them only once. The ten largest clones take up roughly an eighth of the sample.

This TCR derives from a female donor with papillary thyroid cancer or a benign thyroid nodule (not recorded which). Some clones in this sample may be carry-over from other donors' samples. Sequencing used tumor tissue. This receptor chain uses TRBV6-1 and TRBJ2-1, with 8 bases aligning to TRBD2. The sequence in DNA is TGTGCCAGCCCCAGCGGGGGAGGGAGCCTTAATGAGCAGTTCTTC. This sequence encodes CASPSGGGSLNEQFF.